The TCR beta chain under discussion was sequenced for a study of T cell changes during pregnancy in multiple sclerosis. Clones were read by immunoSEQ multiplex PCR, and TCRdb kept only the in-frame ones, dropping some. The repertoire holds about 83,000 clones, with about 89% as singletons. The TCR was taken from a female donor in good health, serving as a control in a pregnancy study. Some clones in this sample may be carry-over from other donors' samples. Sequences were derived from PBMCs, sampled in the first trimester of pregnancy.

DNA for the CDR3: TGTGCCAGCACCCCGGGGGGGGGACTAGCGGGCACCGGGGAGCTGTTTTTT. This encodes CASTPGGGLAGTGELFF. The V call is TRBV5-4, the J call TRBJ2-2; TRBD2 matches at 12 bases. With V trimmed by 6 bases and J by 4 bases, 10 bases remained unmatched. Germline V gene lookup returns CDR1 SGHNT and CDR2 YYREEE (reference sequence). The CDR3 runs to 17 residues. The full variable domain, in which reference TRBV5-4 and TRBJ2-2 provide the parts outside the CDR3, is ETGVTQSPTHLIKTRGQQVTLRCSSQSGHNTVSWYQQALGQGPQFIFQYYREEENGRGNFPPRFSGLQFPNYSSELNVNALELDDSALYLCASTPGGGLAGTGELFFGEGSRLTVL.